This T cell receptor (beta chain) was obtained from a study of Ad26.COV2.S vaccination and SARS-CoV-2 variants. As for the study in general: The study gave Ad26.COV2.S intramuscularly, once or twice 56 days apart.

Data came from immunoSEQ multiplex PCR; TCRdb stores just in-frame clones and leaves some out. Of 300,000 to 400,000 clones listed, 85% are singletons. The V end was cut by 3 bases, the J end by 5 bases, with 7 bases between. The CDR3 spans 13 residues. Germline values: CDR1 MNHNS, CDR2 SASEGT. The sample's treatment: around 19 received Ad26.COV2.S at low or high dose, single or two shots; about 5 received placebo; per-sample allocation not given. All samples were drawn on day 63, counting from the first vaccine or placebo injection. The V and J genes are TRBV6-1 and TRBJ2-2, with D hard to call. The source material was peripheral blood, sampled in a trial of Ad26.COV2.S vaccine versus placebo. This TCR was recovered from a person between 18 and 65 years old who received the Ad26.COV2.S COVID-19 vaccine or a placebo. The CDR3 DNA follows: TGTGCCAGCAGTGACCCTTTAACCGGGGAGCTGTTTTTT. Translated, it gives CASSDPLTGELFF.